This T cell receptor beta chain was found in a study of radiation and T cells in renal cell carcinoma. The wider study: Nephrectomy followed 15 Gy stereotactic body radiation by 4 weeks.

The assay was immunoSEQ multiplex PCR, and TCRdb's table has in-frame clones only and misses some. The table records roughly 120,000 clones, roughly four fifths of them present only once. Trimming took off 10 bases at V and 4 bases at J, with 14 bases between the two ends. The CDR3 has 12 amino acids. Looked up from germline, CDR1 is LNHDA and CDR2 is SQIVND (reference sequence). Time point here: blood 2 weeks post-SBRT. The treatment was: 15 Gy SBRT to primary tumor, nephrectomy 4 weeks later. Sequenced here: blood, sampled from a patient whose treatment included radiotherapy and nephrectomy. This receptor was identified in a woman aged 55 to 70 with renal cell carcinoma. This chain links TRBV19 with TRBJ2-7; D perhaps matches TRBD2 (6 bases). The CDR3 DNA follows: TGTGCCACCAGAGGGACTTTTTACGAGCAGTACTTC. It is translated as CATRGTFYEQYF.